This T cell receptor beta chain was sequenced in a study of cytomegalovirus exposure and HLA in healthy donors. CDR1 is SQVTM and CDR2 is ANQGSEA in the germline V gene. The V end was cut by 5 bases, the J end by 6 bases, with 12 bases between. This CDR3 is 12 amino acids long. The PCR made use of 60 Vbeta and 13 Jbeta primers. Produced via immunoSEQ multiplex PCR; TCRdb's table is partial and in-frame only. Of about 160,000 clones detected, approximately 80% appear once; the ten largest clones hold 3.5% to 4.5%. Overall study findings and caveats: The later analysis indicated that the majority of CMV-associated TCR beta chains appeared HLA-restricted. Presence/absence analyses took donor sequencing depth as roughly uniform.

Comment on this clone: Its antigen remains unknown.

The specimen was PBMCs. This TCR was sampled from a man between 25 and 39 years old in good health and CMV-seropositive. The chain carries TRBV29-1 and TRBJ2-3; a weak D match, TRBD2 (6 bases). The DNA for the CDR3 is TGCAGCGTTATGGCGGGGTATGATACGCAGTATTTT. This codes for CSVMAGYDTQYF.